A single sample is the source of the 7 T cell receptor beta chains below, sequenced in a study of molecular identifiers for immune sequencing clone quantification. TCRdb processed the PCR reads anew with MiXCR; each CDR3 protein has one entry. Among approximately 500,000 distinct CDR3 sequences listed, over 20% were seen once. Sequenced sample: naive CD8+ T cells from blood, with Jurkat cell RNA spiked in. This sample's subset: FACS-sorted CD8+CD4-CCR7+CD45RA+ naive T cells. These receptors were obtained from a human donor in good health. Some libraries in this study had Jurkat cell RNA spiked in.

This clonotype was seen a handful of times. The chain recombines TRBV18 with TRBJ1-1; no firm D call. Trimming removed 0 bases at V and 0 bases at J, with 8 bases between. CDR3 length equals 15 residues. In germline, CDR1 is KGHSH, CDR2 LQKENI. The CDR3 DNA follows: TGTGCCAGCTCACCACCAGGACTGATGAACACTGAAGCTTTCTTT. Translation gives CASSPPGLMNTEAFF.

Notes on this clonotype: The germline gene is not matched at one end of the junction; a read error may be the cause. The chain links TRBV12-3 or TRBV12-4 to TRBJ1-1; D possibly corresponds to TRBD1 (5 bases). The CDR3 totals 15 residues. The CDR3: CASSSGGGWGTEVFF. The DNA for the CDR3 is TGTGCCAGCAGTTCCGGCGGGGGTTGGGGGACTGAAGTTTTCTTT.

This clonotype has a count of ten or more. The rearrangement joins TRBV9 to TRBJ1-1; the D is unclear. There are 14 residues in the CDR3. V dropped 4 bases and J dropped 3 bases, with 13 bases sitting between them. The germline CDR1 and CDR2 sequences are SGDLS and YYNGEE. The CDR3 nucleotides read TGTGCCAGCAGCTCCATAGCCGGGGACACTGAAGCTTTCTTT. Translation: CASSSIAGDTEAFF.

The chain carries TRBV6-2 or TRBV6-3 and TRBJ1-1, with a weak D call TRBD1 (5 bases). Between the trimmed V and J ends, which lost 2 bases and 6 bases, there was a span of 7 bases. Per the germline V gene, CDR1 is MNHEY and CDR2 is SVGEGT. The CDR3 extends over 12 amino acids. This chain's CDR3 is CASSYDSSEAFF. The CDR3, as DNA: TGTGCCAGCAGTTACGACAGCTCTGAAGCTTTCTTT.

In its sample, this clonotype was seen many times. CDR3 in amino acids: CASSYGTGDSYEQYF. The DNA of the CDR3 is TGTGCCAGCAGCTATGGGACAGGGGACTCCTACGAGCAGTACTTC. The chain is built from TRBV5-4 and TRBJ2-7; 10 nucleotides align to TRBD1. CDR1 SGHNT and CDR2 YYREEE come from the germline V gene (reference sequence). After removal of 3 bases from V and 0 bases from J, the junction contained 3 bases not matched to a gene. This CDR3 has 15 residues.

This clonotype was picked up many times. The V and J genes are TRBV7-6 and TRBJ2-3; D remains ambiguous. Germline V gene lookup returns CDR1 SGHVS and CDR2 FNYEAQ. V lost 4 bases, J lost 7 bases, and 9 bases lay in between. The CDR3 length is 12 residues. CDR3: CASSSNPYTQYF. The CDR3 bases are TGTGCCAGCAGCTCTAACCCGTATACGCAGTATTTT.

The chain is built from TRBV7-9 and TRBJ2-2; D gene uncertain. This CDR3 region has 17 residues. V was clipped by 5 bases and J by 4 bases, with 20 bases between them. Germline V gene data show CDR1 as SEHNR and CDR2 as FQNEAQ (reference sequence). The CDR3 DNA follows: TGTGCCAGCAGCCGACGTGACATGGGCTTGGGCACCGGGGAGCTGTTTTTT. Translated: CASSRRDMGLGTGELFF.